This TCR beta chain was retrieved from a study of siplizumab effects on memory and regulatory T cells. Study-wide results and limits: No naive or memory phenotype could be assigned to roughly 75-97% of proliferating clones. Memory cells that were CD4+ and unstimulated gave rise to alloreactive sequences, which siplizumab significantly reduced.

V was pared by 5 bases and J by 1 base, with 32 bases between. CDR3 length: 22 amino acids. Germline CDR1 and CDR2: LNHNV and YYDKDF (reference sequence). Assay used: immunoSEQ multiplex PCR; TCRdb lists only in-frame clones, some missing. The sample yields approximately 60,000 clones, roughly 96% seen once. Note on this clone: Its antigen is currently unknown.

Sequenced: naive CD8+ T cells sorted from blood. The TCR comes from a human donor in good health. The chain recombines TRBV15 with TRBJ2-2; D is perhaps TRBD1 or TRBD2 (5 bases each). Written as DNA, the CDR3 is TGTGCCACCAGCGGAGCCCTTACCCCGCACATTGAGGGGCCCCTGAACACCGGGGAGCTGTTTTTT. This codes for CATSGALTPHIEGPLNTGELFF.